The next 8 T cell receptor beta chains were all read from a single sample in a study of cytomegalovirus exposure and HLA in healthy donors. The PCR contained 60 Vbeta and 13 Jbeta primers. Produced via immunoSEQ multiplex PCR; TCRdb's table is partial and in-frame only. Seen here are 120,000 or so clones, 55% to 75% observed once, and the top ten hold 1.6%. The sequenced sample was PBMCs. Every receptor here comes from a man younger than 40 in good health and CMV-seropositive.

The chain recombines TRBV29-1 with TRBJ1-1; the D is unclear. Germline CDR1 is SQVTM and CDR2 is ANQGSEA. The CDR3 is made up of 13 amino acids. V lost 3 bases to trimming and J lost 2 bases, with 10 bases between them. The CDR3 here is CSVDYGPNTEAFF. In nucleotides, the CDR3 is TGCAGCGTTGATTATGGCCCCAACACTGAAGCTTTCTTT.

V gene TRBV10-3 combines with J gene TRBJ2-1; D perhaps matches TRBD2 (6 bases). CDR3 length equals 14 residues. Trimming left V 10 bases short and J 3 bases short, with 16 bases between. CDR1 and CDR2 (germline): ENHRY, SYGVKD. Here the CDR3 DNA reads TGTGCCACTCGAGCGGGCACCGACTACAATGAGCAGTTCTTC. This codes for CATRAGTDYNEQFF.

The chain links TRBV5-1 to TRBJ1-5; weak D call: TRBD1 (6 bases). CDR3 length: 16 amino acids. The germline CDR1 and CDR2 sequences are SGHRS and YFSETQ. Trimming stripped 0 bases from V and 5 bases from J, with 15 bases between. This chain's CDR3 is CASSLGEGGGDQPQHF. DNA for the CDR3: TGCGCCAGCAGCTTGGGGGAGGGGGGAGGGGATCAGCCCCAGCATTTT.

The chain carries TRBV6-5 and TRBJ1-2; tentative D call: TRBD1 (6 bases). Trimming removed 0 bases from V and 5 bases from J, with 13 bases in between. This CDR3 comprises 15 residues. Per the germline V gene, CDR1 is MNHEY and CDR2 is SVGAGI. CDR3 sequence (DNA): TGTGCCAGCAGTTACTCGAAGGACAGTATATATGGCTACACCTTC. Translating gives CASSYSKDSIYGYTF.

The genes are TRBV19 and TRBJ1-2; TRBD1 agrees at 7 bases. The ends lost 0 bases at V and 3 bases at J; junction bases unmatched: 4. This CDR3 spans 15 amino acids. CDR1 is LNHDA and CDR2 is SQIVND in the germline V gene (reference sequence). CDR3 in amino acids: CASSIDITGDYGYTF. CDR3 bases: TGTGCCAGTAGTATAGATATTACAGGGGACTATGGCTACACCTTC.

This clone was detected a few times. The gene calls are TRBV5-6 and TRBJ1-2, with D possibly TRBD1 on 6 matching bases. The length of the CDR3 is 11 residues. Germline CDR1 SGHDT, CDR2 YYEEEE. The germline V and J ends were trimmed by 2 bases and 8 bases, with 7 bases remaining between them. The CDR3 spells CASSFDRGYTF. The CDR3 DNA is TGTGCCAGCAGCTTCGACAGGGGCTACACCTTC.

In this sample, this clone turned up a few times. The genes are TRBV5-1 and TRBJ2-5, with 7 bases matching TRBD1. This CDR3 spans 13 amino acids. The junction had 2 bases not matched to a gene; V was cut back by 1 base and J by 5 bases. From germline, CDR1 is SGHRS and CDR2 YFSETQ. The CDR3 protein is CASSLTGDETQYF. CDR3 DNA sequence: TGCGCCAGCAGCTTGACAGGGGATGAGACCCAGTACTTC.

The V call is TRBV14, the J call TRBJ2-2, with 8 bases that match TRBD1. CDR1 SGHDN and CDR2 FVKESK come from the germline V gene. V lost 4 bases, J lost 8 bases, and 12 bases stayed unmatched. The CDR3 consists of 16 residues. The DNA of the CDR3 is TGTGCCAGCAGCCGATACTCGGGACAGGCTGCGGGGGAGCTGTTTTTT. Protein sequence: CASSRYSGQAAGELFF. Looking up the rest from reference TRBV14 and TRBJ2-2 gives the full variable domain: EAGVTQFPSHSVIEKGQTVTLRCDPISGHDNLYWYRRVMGKEIKFLLHFVKESKQDESGMPNNRFLAERTGGTYSTLKVQPAELEDSGVYFCASSRYSGQAAGELFFGEGSRLTVL.